This TCR beta chain was recorded in a study of cytomegalovirus exposure and HLA in healthy donors. Study-level points and caveats: Most subjects' HLA-A and HLA-B alleles were reportedly predicted from TCR beta sequences.

PCR amplification relied on 60 Vbeta primers (plus 13 Jbeta primers). Using immunoSEQ multiplex PCR, the repertoire was profiled, and TCRdb retains in-frame clones only, with some absent. This sample carries about 180,000 clones, around 80% of them seen once, and the ten largest clones take roughly 1.4%. This CDR3 region has 15 residues. CDR1 and CDR2 (germline): SGHVS, FQNEAQ. Losses at the gene ends were 5 bases for V and 6 bases for J; bases not matched to a gene: 8. With respect to this clone: The antigen remains unidentified.

The TCR was taken from a woman aged 25 to 45 in good health and CMV-seropositive. Sequencing used PBMCs. This chain uses TRBV7-8 with TRBJ2-1; 9 bases agree with TRBD2. The CDR3 spells CASSLSAGGLNEQFF. The CDR3 nucleotides are TGTGCCAGCAGCCTATCAGCGGGAGGCCTCAATGAGCAGTTCTTC.